Listed here are 15 T cell receptor beta chains from one sample, sequenced in a study of identical twins. In TCRdb, the 5' RACE reads were re-called with MiXCR into one record per CDR3 protein. The profile covers some 660,000 distinct CDR3 sequences, with around 8.6% appearing a single time and 0.75% to 1% taken by the ten largest. This same sample was also taken into another study, of yellow fever vaccine responses in identical twins.

Sequencing used PBMCs. The receptors come from a woman aged 18-35 years in good health.

In this sample, this clonotype turned up a few times. The V call is TRBV18, the J call TRBJ2-7, with no clear D. Trimming left V 4 bases short and J 7 bases short, with 11 bases between. CDR3 size: 12 residues. Looked up from germline, CDR1 is KGHSH and CDR2 is LQKENI. CDR3 DNA: TGTGCCAGCTCACAACGACAAAATGAGCAGTACTTC. Protein sequence: CASSQRQNEQYF.

The chain couples TRBV15 to TRBJ2-1; D is possibly TRBD2 (5 bases). The V and J ends lost 1 base and 9 bases respectively, with 13 bases between them. Germline V gene data show CDR1 as LNHNV and CDR2 as YYDKDF (reference sequence). The CDR3 is 14 amino acids. This chain's CDR3 is CATSRVAGQFEQFF. CDR3 bases: TGTGCCACCAGCAGAGTGGCGGGCCAGTTTGAGCAGTTCTTC. Supplemented by reference TRBV15 and TRBJ2-1, the full variable domain reads DAMVIQNPRYQVTQFGKPVTLSCSQTLNHNVMYWYQQKSSQAPKLLFHYYDKDFNNEADTPDNFQSRRPNTSFCFLDIRSPGLGDTAMYLCATSRVAGQFEQFFGPGTRLTVL.

The CDR3 DNA reads TGCAGTGCTGACACAGGCAGGGAGGTCCTACCCACAGATACGCAGTATTTT. Protein product: CSADTGREVLPTDTQYF. The V and J genes are TRBV20-1 and TRBJ2-3; D is possibly TRBD2 (6 bases). This CDR3 spans 17 amino acids. Germline CDR1 DFQATT, CDR2 SNEGSKA (reference sequence). Trimming took off 5 bases at V and 2 bases at J, with 23 bases between the two ends.

This clonotype was observed a few times. The chain is built from TRBV3-1 and TRBJ2-3; the D gene is possibly TRBD2 (5 bases). V was shortened by 11 bases and J by 5 bases, with 14 bases between the two germline ends. The CDR3 covers 12 residues. Germline loops: CDR1 LGHDT, CDR2 YNNKEL (reference sequence). The CDR3 here is CALGEPGDTQYF. The CDR3 bases are TGTGCCCTCGGGGAGCCTGGAGATACGCAGTATTTT.

This clonotype was counted between two and nine times. This rearrangement joins TRBV29-1 to TRBJ2-1; tentative D call: TRBD2 (5 bases). Germline lookup yields CDR1 SQVTM and CDR2 ANQGSEA. CDR3 length equals 11 residues. Trimming stripped 8 bases from V and 6 bases from J, with 11 bases between. In DNA, the CDR3 is TGCAGCCTGGAGGCCGGCAATGAGCAGTTCTTC. Amino acids: CSLEAGNEQFF.

This clonotype showed up many times. The CDR3 bases are TGTGCCAGCAACCGGCCTACTAATTCACCCCTCCACTTT. Amino acid sequence: CASNRPTNSPLHF. V gene TRBV6-6 combines with J gene TRBJ1-6; D is unresolved. V lost 7 bases and J 6 bases, leaving 10 bases between the germline ends. The CDR3 totals 13 residues. Germline CDR1 reads MNHNY; CDR2 reads SVGAGI (reference sequence).

In this sample, this clonotype turned up many times. The V call is TRBV24-1, the J call TRBJ2-1, with 10 bases that match TRBD2. This CDR3 contains 15 residues. Germline V lookup: CDR1 KGHDR, CDR2 SFDVKD. The junction had 3 bases not matched to a gene; V was cut back by 3 bases and J by 5 bases. CDR3 amino acids: CATSDPGLADNEQFF. CDR3 DNA: TGTGCCACCAGTGATCCCGGACTAGCGGACAATGAGCAGTTCTTC.

Only a few counts were recorded for this clonotype. The rearrangement links TRBV4-3 to TRBJ2-7; TRBD2 aligns across 8 bases. Trimming took 0 bases from V and 3 from J; bases not matched to a gene: 4. Germline V gives CDR1 LGHNA, CDR2 YSLEER. The CDR3 is 15 residues long. The CDR3 DNA reads as TGCGCCAGCAGCCAAGAATTGCGGGGGGACTACGAGCAGTACTTC. Translated: CASSQELRGDYEQYF.

The V call is TRBV6-5, the J call TRBJ2-1; 8 nucleotides agree with TRBD2. The V and J ends lost 7 bases and 15 bases, in that order; junction bases with no gene match: 11. Looked up from germline, CDR1 is MNHEY and CDR2 is SVGAGI. The CDR3 loop spans 12 amino acids. The CDR3 reads CASMVWGREVFF. Written as DNA, the CDR3 is TGTGCCAGCATGGTCTGGGGGCGGGAGGTGTTCTTC.

The CDR3 here is CASSPRLAGGLGVEQFF. As DNA, the CDR3 is TGTGCCAGCAGTCCCCGGCTAGCGGGGGGGCTTGGTGTCGAGCAGTTCTTC. The gene calls are TRBV2 and TRBJ2-1; 12 bases match TRBD2. V lost 5 bases and J lost 10; bases outside the gene matches: 15. This CDR3 has 17 residues. Per the germline V gene, CDR1 is SNHLY and CDR2 is FYNNEI.

This clonotype turned up a few times. V gene TRBV12-3 or TRBV12-4 combines with J gene TRBJ2-1; 9 bases are shared with TRBD2. Trimming cost V 3 bases and J 4 bases; bases outside gene matches: 7. CDR3 size: 16 residues. DNA for the CDR3: TGTGCCAGCAGTTTTGTTCTAGCGGGACGATACAATGAGCAGTTCTTC. It codes for CASSFVLAGRYNEQFF.

The J gene is TRBJ1-2, the V gene TRBV7-2; D unresolved. Germline CDR1 and CDR2: SGHTA and FQGNSA. The CDR3 has 12 residues. V lost 4 bases to trimming and J lost 4 bases, with 7 bases between them. The chain's CDR3 is CASSSQLYGYTF. The CDR3 bases are TGTGCCAGCAGCTCACAGCTCTATGGCTACACCTTC.

This clonotype was seen a handful of times. The genes are TRBV6-1 and TRBJ2-5, with D possibly called TRBD1 or TRBD2 (5 bases each). Germline assignment: CDR1 MNHNS and CDR2 SASEGT. The CDR3 runs to 15 residues. Trimming stripped 6 bases from V and 2 bases from J, with 16 bases between. The CDR3 bases are TGTGCCAGCAGCCCCGTGGGACGAGGGCAAGAGACCCAGTACTTC. This sequence encodes CASSPVGRGQETQYF.

Concerning this clonotype: A read error may be the cause here, since a much bigger clone is one base away. The chain is built from TRBV29-1 and TRBJ2-2, with D hard to call. CDR3 size: 14 residues. The V gene lost 4 bases and the J gene lost 3 bases, with 12 bases spanning the gap. Per germline, CDR1 SQVTM and CDR2 ANQGSEA. DNA of the CDR3: TGCAGCGTTGGTATGTACCGGGACACCGGGGAGCTGTTTTTT. It encodes CSVGMYRDTGELFF.

This clonotype was found a few times. V usage is TRBV4-1 and J usage is TRBJ2-7; a weak D match, TRBD2 (6 bases). The CDR3 length is 12 residues. Trimming pared 0 bases from V and 9 bases from J, leaving 9 bases between. CDR1 MGHRA and CDR2 YSYEKL come from the germline V gene. In DNA, the CDR3 is TGCGCCAGCAGCCAAGATATGGGGGGGCAGTACTTC. This translates into CASSQDMGGQYF.